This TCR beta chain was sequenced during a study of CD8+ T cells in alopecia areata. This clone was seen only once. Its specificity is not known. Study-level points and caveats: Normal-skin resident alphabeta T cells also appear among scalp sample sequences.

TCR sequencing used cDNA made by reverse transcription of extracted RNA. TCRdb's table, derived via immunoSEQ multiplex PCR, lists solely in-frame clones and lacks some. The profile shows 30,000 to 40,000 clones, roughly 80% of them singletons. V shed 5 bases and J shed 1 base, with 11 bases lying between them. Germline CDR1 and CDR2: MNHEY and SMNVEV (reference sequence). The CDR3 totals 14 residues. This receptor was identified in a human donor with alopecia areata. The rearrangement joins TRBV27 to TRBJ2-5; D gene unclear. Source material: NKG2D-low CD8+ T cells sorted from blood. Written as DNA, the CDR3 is TGTGCCAGCAGTCCGGTAGAGTCCCAAGAGACCCAGTACTTC. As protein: CASSPVESQETQYF.